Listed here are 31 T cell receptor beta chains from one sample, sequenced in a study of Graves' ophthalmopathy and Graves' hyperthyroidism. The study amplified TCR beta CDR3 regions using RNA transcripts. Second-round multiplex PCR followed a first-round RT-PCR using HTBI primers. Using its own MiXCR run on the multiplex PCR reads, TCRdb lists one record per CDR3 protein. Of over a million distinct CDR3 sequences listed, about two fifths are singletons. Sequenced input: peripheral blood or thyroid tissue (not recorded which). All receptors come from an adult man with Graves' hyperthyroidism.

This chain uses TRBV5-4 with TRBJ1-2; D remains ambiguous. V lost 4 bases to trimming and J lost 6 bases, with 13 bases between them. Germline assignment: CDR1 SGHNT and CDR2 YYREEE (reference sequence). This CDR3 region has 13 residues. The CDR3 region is CASSPPQSDGYTF. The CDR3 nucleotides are TGTGCCAGCAGCCCCCCACAGTCCGATGGCTACACCTTC. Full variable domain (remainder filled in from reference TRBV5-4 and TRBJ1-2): ETGVTQSPTHLIKTRGQQVTLRCSSQSGHNTVSWYQQALGQGPQFIFQYYREEENGRGNFPPRFSGLQFPNYSSELNVNALELDDSALYLCASSPPQSDGYTFGSGTRLTVV.

The CDR3 coding sequence is TGTGCCAGCAGCCCCTATGGGACTGAAAAACTGTTTTTT. Residues: CASSPYGTEKLFF. This rearrangement joins TRBV7-2 to TRBJ1-4; the D gene is possibly TRBD1 (5 bases). The germline V and J ends were trimmed by 5 bases and 7 bases, with 11 bases remaining between them. The CDR3 is made up of 13 amino acids. The germline gives CDR1 SGHTA, CDR2 FQGNSA.

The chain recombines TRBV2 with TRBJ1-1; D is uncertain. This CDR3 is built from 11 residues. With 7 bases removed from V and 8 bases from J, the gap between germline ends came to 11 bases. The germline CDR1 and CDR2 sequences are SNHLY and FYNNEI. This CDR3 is CASNLGSEAFF. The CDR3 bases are TGTGCCAGCAACTTGGGTTCGGAAGCTTTCTTT. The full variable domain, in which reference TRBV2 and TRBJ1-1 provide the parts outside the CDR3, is EPEVTQTPSHQVTQMGQEVILRCVPISNHLYFYWYRQILGQKVEFLVSFYNNEISEKSEIFDDQFSVERPDGSNFTLKIRSTKLEDSAMYFCASNLGSEAFFGQGTRLTVV.

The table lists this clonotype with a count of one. This CDR3 is CASSEPSQGSFYEQYF. In nucleotides, the CDR3 is TGTGCCAGCAGTGAACCCTCGCAGGGATCGTTCTACGAGCAGTACTTC. This rearrangement joins TRBV6-1 to TRBJ2-7, with a possible D match to TRBD1 (5 bases). With 2 bases removed from V and 3 bases from J, the gap between germline ends came to 17 bases. This CDR3 has 16 amino acids. CDR1 and CDR2 (germline): MNHNS, SASEGT.

In DNA, the CDR3 is TGCGCCAGCAGTGCAGACCTTTCGGGAGAGACCCAGTACTTC. Protein sequence: CASSADLSGETQYF. This rearrangement joins TRBV10-2 to TRBJ2-5; no clear D gene. The CDR3 consists of 14 residues. CDR1 is WSHSY, CDR2 SAAADI, per germline. V was cut by 4 bases and J by 4 bases, with 13 bases left in between.

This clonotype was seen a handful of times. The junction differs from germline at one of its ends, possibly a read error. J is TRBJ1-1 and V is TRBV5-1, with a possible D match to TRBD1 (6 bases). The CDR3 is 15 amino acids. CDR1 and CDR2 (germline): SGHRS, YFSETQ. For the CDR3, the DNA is TGCGTCAGCAGCCGGACGGGGGGCGTTGACACTGAAGCCTTCTTT. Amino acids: CVSSRTGGVDTEAFF.

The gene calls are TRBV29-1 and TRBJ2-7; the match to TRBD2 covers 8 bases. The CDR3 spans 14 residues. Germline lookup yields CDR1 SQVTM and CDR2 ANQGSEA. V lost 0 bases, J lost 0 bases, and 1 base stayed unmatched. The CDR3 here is CSVEDSGVSYEQYF. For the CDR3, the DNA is TGCAGCGTTGAAGATAGCGGGGTCTCCTACGAGCAGTACTTC.

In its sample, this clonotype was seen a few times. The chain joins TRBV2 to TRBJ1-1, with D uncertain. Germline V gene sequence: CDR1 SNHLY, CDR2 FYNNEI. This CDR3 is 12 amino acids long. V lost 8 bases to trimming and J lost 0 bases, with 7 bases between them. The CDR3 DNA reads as TGTGCCAGCGTGCTGATGAACACTGAAGCTTTCTTT. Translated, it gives CASVLMNTEAFF.

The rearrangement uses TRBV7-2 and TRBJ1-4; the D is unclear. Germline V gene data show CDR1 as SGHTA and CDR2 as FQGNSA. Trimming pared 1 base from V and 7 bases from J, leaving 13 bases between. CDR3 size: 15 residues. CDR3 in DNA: TGTGCCAGCAGCTTAGGTGGGGAGTCGGGTGAAAAACTGTTTTTT. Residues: CASSLGGESGEKLFF.

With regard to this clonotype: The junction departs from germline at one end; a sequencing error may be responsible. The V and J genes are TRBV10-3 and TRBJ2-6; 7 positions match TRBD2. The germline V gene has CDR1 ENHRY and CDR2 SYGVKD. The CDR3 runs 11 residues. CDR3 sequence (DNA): TGTGCCATCAGAGCGGGGCGCACTGAAGCTTTC. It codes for CAIRAGRTEAF.

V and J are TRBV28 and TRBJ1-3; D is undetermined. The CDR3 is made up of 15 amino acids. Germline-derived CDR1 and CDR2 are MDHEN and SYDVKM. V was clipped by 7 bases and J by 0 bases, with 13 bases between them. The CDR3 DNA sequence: TGTGCCAGCATTCCCGGCTCCCACTCTGGAAACACCATATATTTT. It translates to CASIPGSHSGNTIYF.

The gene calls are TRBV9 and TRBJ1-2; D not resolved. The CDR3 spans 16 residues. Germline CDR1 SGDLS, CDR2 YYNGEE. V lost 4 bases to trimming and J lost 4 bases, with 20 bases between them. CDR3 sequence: CASSPQGGHSLYGYTF. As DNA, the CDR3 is TGTGCCAGCAGCCCCCAAGGAGGCCACAGTCTCTATGGCTACACCTTC.

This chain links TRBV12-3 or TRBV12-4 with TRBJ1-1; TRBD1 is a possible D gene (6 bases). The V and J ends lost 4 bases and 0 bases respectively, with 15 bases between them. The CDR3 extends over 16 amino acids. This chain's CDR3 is CASSSKPGQVNTEAFF. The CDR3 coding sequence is TGTGCCAGCAGTTCGAAGCCGGGACAAGTGAACACTGAAGCTTTCTTT.

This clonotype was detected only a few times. The CDR3 DNA follows: TGCGCCAGCAGTGAGACGGTCAGGAGTTTCGCAGATACGCAGTATTTT. Its protein product is CASSETVRSFADTQYF. This chain uses TRBV10-2 with TRBJ2-3; D call uncertain. The CDR3 length is 16 residues. Trimming pared 2 bases from V and 4 bases from J, leaving 16 bases between. Germline CDR1 WSHSY, CDR2 SAAADI.

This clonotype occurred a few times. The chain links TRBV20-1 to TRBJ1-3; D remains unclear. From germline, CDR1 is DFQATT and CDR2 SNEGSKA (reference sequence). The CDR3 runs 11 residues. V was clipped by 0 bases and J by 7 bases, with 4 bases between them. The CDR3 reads CSARDGNTIYF. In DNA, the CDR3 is TGCAGTGCTAGAGACGGGAACACCATATATTTT.

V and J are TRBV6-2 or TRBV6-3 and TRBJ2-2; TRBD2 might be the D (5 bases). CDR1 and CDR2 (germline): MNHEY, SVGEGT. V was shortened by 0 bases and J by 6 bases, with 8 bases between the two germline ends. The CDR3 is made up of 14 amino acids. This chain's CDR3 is CASSYSYGAGELFF. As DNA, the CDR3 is TGTGCCAGCAGTTACTCTTACGGGGCCGGGGAGCTGTTTTTT.

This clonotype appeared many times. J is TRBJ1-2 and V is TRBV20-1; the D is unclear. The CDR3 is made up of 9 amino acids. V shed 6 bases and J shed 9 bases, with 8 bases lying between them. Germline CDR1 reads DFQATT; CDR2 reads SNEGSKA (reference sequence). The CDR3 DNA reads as TGCAGTGCCCCTGACTGCTACACCTTC. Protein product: CSAPDCYTF.

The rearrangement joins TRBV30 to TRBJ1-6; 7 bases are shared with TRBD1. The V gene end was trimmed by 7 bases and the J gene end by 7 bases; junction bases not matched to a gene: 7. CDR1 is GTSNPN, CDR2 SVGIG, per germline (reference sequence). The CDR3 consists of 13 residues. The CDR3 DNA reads TGTGCCTCCACGACAGGGAAAAATTCACCCCTCCACTTT. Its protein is CASTTGKNSPLHF.

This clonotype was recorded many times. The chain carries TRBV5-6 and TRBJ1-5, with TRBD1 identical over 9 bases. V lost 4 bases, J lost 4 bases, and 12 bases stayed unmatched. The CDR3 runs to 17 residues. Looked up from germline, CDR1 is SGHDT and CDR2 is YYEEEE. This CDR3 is CASSLEGGQGWNQPQHF. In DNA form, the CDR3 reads TGTGCCAGCAGCCTGGAAGGGGGACAGGGATGGAATCAGCCCCAGCATTTT.

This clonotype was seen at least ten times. CDR3 in DNA: TGTGCCAGCAGAGGTAGGGGGGATCAGCCCCAGCATTTT. As protein: CASRGRGDQPQHF. This sequence joins TRBV2 and TRBJ1-5, with a possible D match to TRBD1 (6 bases). Germline loops: CDR1 SNHLY, CDR2 FYNNEI. V was trimmed by 6 bases and J by 5 bases, leaving 11 bases between them. CDR3 length equals 13 residues.

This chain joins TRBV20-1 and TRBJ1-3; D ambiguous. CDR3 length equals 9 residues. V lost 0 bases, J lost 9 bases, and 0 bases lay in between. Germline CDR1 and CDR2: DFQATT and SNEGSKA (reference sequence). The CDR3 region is CSARDTIYF. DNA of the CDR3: TGCAGTGCTAGAGACACCATATATTTT.

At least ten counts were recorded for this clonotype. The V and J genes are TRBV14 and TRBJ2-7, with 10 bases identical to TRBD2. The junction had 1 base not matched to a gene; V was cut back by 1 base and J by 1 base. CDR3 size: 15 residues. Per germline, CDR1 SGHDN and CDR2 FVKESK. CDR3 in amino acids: CASSQVTSGSYEQYF. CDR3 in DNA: TGTGCCAGCAGCCAAGTGACTAGCGGGTCCTACGAGCAGTACTTC.

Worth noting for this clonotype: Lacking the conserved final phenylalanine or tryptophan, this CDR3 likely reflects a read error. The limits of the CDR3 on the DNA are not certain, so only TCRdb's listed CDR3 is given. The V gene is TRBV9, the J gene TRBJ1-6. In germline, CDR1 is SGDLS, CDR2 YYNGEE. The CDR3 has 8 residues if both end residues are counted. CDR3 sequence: CASSTSPT.

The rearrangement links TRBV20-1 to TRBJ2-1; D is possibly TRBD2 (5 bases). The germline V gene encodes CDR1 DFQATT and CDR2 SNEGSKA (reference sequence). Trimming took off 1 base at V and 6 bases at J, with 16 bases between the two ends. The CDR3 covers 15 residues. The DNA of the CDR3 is TGCAGTGCTAGAGCTCCCCGGGAAAGGAGCAATGAGCAGTTCTTC. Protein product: CSARAPRERSNEQFF.

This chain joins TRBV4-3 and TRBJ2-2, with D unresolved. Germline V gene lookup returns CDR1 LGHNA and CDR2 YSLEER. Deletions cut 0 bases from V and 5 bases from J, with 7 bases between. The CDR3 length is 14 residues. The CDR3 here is CASSQDVVTGELFF. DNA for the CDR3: TGCGCCAGCAGCCAAGATGTAGTGACCGGGGAGCTGTTTTTT.

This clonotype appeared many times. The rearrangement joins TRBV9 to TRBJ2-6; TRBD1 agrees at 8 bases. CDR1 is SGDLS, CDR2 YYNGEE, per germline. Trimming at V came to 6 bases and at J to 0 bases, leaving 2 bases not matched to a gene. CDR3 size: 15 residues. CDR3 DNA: TGTGCCAGCAACAGGGGGAGCTCTGGGGCCAACGTCCTGACTTTC. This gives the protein CASNRGSSGANVLTF. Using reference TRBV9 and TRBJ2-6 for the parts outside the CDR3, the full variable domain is DSGVTQTPKHLITATGQRVTLRCSPRSGDLSVYWYQQSLDQGLQFLIQYYNGEERAKGNILERFSAQQFPDLHSELNLSSLELGDSALYFCASNRGSSGANVLTFGAGSRLTVL.

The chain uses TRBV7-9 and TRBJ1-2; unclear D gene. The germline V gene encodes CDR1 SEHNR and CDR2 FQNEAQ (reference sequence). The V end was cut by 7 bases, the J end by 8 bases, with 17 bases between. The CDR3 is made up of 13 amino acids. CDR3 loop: CASTLIPGGGYTF. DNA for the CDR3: TGTGCCAGCACTCTAATCCCGGGAGGGGGCTACACCTTC.

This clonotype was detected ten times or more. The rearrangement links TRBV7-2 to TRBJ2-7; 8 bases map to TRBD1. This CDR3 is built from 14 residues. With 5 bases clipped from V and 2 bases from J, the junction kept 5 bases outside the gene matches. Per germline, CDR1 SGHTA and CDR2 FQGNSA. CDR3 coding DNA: TGTGCCAGCAGCCGACCGGGACAGGCCTACGAGCAGTACTTC. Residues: CASSRPGQAYEQYF. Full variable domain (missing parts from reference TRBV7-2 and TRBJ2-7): GAGVSQSPSNKVTEKGKDVELRCDPISGHTALYWYRQSLGQGLEFLIYFQGNSAPDKSGLPSDRFSAERTGGSVSTLTIQRTQQEDSAVYLCASSRPGQAYEQYFGPGTRLTVT.

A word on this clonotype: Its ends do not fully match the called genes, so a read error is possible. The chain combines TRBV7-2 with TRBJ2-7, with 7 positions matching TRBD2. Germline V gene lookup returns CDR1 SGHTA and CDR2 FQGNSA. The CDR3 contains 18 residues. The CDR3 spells CAGSLPLSRGEFSYEQYF. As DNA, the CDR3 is TGTGCCGGCAGCTTGCCCCTTTCCCGGGGGGAATTCTCCTACGAGCAGTACTTC.

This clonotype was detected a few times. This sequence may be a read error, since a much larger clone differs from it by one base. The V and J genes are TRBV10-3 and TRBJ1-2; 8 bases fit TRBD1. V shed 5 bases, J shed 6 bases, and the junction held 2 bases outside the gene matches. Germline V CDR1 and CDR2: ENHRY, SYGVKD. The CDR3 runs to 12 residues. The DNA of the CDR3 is TGTGCCATCAGTTCAGGGGGCAATGGCTACACCTTC. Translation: CAISSGGNGYTF.

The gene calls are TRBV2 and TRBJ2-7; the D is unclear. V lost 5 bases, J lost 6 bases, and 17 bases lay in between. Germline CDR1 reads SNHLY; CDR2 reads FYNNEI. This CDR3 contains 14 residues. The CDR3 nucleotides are TGTGCCAGCAGTCAGAACAAGGGTGGCTTCGAGCAGTACTTC. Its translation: CASSQNKGGFEQYF.